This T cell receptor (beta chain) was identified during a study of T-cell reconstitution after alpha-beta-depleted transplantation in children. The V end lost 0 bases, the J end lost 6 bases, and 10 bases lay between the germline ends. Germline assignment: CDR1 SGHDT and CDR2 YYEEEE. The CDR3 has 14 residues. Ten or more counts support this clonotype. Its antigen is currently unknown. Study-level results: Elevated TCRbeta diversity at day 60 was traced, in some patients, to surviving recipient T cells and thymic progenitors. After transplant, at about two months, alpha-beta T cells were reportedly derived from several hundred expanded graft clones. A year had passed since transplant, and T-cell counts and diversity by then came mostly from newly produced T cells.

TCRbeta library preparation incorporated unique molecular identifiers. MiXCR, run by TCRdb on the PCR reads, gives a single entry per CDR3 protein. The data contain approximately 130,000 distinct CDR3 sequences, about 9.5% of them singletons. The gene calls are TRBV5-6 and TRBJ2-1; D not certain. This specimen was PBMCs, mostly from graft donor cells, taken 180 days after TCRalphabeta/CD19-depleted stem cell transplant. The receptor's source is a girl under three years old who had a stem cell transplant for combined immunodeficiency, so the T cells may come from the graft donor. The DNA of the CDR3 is TGTGCCAGCAGCTTGGCCCGGACCGCCAATGAGCAGTTCTTC. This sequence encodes CASSLARTANEQFF.